One T cell receptor beta chain is described in this entry. At one of its ends the junction is not consistent with the germline gene, which may arise from a read error. The PCR was carried out with 60 Vbeta primers and 13 Jbeta primers. Libraries were prepared by immunoSEQ multiplex PCR; TCRdb keeps only in-frame clonotypes and omits some of them. The sample consists of around 85,000 clones, over 70% of them appearing once. The germline V gene has CDR1 LNHDA and CDR2 SQIVND (reference sequence). The CDR3 totals 13 residues. The entry originates in a study of cytomegalovirus exposure and HLA in healthy donors.

The J gene is TRBJ2-4, the V gene TRBV19, with a tentative D call TRBD2 (5 bases). The clonotype originates from a man aged 45-65 years in good health and CMV-seropositive. The sample comprised PBMCs. For the CDR3, the DNA is TGTGCCTCCTCAACTAGTAGGCAAAACAGTCAGTACTTC. It specifies CASSTSRQNSQYF.